The clone carrying this T cell receptor (beta chain) was seen repeatedly, ten times or more. These data are taken from a study of T cells in Graves' hyperthyroidism and ophthalmopathy. Template material for amplifying TCR beta CDR3 regions consisted of RNA transcripts. Initially, a first-round RT-PCR of the TCR CDR3 employed the HTBI primer set. MiXCR, run by TCRdb on the multiplex PCR reads, gives a single entry per CDR3 protein. Of over 150,000 distinct CDR3 sequences detected, around 15% appear once; the ten largest clones hold 25% to 35%. Between the trimmed V and J ends, which lost 7 bases and 3 bases, there was a span of 19 bases. The CDR3 is 15 residues long. Germline CDR1 reads MGHDK; CDR2 reads SYGVNS.

The chain couples TRBV25-1 to TRBJ2-7, with D possibly being TRBD1 or TRBD2 (7 bases each). Material: blood. This clonotype was obtained from a woman aged 50 to 65 with Graves' hyperthyroidism. The CDR3 bases are TGTGCCAGCAATTATTACGGGGGGACAGACTACGAGCAGTACTTC. As protein: CASNYYGGTDYEQYF.